This TCR beta chain was found in a study of T cell responses to AZD1222 COVID-19 vaccine. In the study overall: Doses given second, at about 4 or about 12 weeks, were pooled. Overall study findings and caveats: Close to half of spike-specific TCRs reportedly recognize unmutated variant regions. Clonal diversity may have been underestimated in mostly white British donors.

In germline, CDR1 is SGHNT, CDR2 YYREEE (reference sequence). The CDR3 totals 15 residues. The V gene lost 4 bases and the J gene lost 5 bases, with 18 bases spanning the gap. Notes on this clone: What it binds is not known.

Method: immunoSEQ multiplex PCR; TCRdb's copy keeps in-frame clones and lacks some. This table has over 100,000 clones, around 90% appearing once. The chain employs TRBV5-4 and TRBJ2-5, with D unclear. This sample comprised peripheral blood, obtained on day 0 of AZD1222 vaccination. The clonotype comes from an adult in good health. The CDR3 nucleotides are TGTGCCAGCAGCCTTCCGGGCCCTACCGGGGAGACCCAGTACTTC. The encoded protein is CASSLPGPTGETQYF.